One sample yielded the 10 T cell receptor beta chains listed below, sequenced in a study of patients and donors after allogeneic stem cell transplantation. Each CDR3 protein is one row after TCRdb ran MiXCR on the RT-PCR reads. This table holds about 410,000 distinct CDR3 sequences, 15% to 20% found once. Sequenced material: blood, either unsorted or a sorted T cell fraction (not recorded which). All receptors come from a human donor who was either an allogeneic HSCT recipient or a stem cell or donor lymphocyte infusion donor (not recorded which). It is not recorded whose cells these are; they may come from a transplant donor.

J is TRBJ2-1 and V is TRBV24-1; 12 bases align to TRBD2. The V gene end was trimmed by 4 bases and the J gene end by 2 bases; junction bases not matched to a gene: 8. The CDR3 spans 18 residues. From germline, CDR1 is KGHDR and CDR2 SFDVKD. CDR3 bases: TGTGCCACCAGTGACACCGAACTAGCGGGAGGAACCTACAATGAGCAGTTCTTC. Translated, it gives CATSDTELAGGTYNEQFF.

The chain couples TRBV12-3 or TRBV12-4 to TRBJ1-6; 9 positions agree with TRBD1. This CDR3 comprises 14 residues. The V segment lost 5 bases and the J segment 8 bases; nucleotides outside the gene matches: 4. CDR3 coding DNA: TGTGCCAGCAGTCCAAACAGGGGGCATTCACCCCTCCACTTT. This gives the protein CASSPNRGHSPLHF.

The table lists this clonotype with a few counts. This chain joins TRBV24-1 and TRBJ1-3; weak D call: TRBD1 (5 bases). V was trimmed by 4 bases and J by 0 bases, leaving 12 bases between them. The CDR3 is 16 residues long. The germline gives CDR1 KGHDR, CDR2 SFDVKD. CDR3 DNA sequence: TGTGCCACCAGTGACCCCGGACAAGGCTCTGGAAACACCATATATTTT. It codes for CATSDPGQGSGNTIYF.

This clonotype appeared a few times. The chain links TRBV9 to TRBJ2-1, with D hard to call. The V end lost 0 bases, the J end lost 9 bases, and 16 bases lay between the germline ends. There are 15 residues in the CDR3. Germline lookup yields CDR1 SGDLS and CDR2 YYNGEE. CDR3 region: CASSVGVLMDPEQFF. CDR3 nucleotides: TGTGCCAGCAGCGTAGGGGTCTTGATGGACCCTGAGCAGTTCTTC.

This clonotype was seen more than once but under ten times. The V and J genes are TRBV28 and TRBJ2-4; no reliable D call. Germline V gene sequence: CDR1 MDHEN, CDR2 SYDVKM. This CDR3 contains 16 residues. Trimming pared 3 bases from V and 0 bases from J, leaving 12 bases between. The CDR3 region is CASSFAQELAKNIQYF. CDR3 coding DNA: TGTGCCAGCAGTTTTGCCCAGGAACTAGCCAAAAACATTCAGTACTTC.

This clonotype has more than one count but fewer than ten. The rearrangement joins TRBV20-1 to TRBJ2-7; 8 bases agree with TRBD2. In germline, CDR1 is DFQATT, CDR2 SNEGSKA (reference sequence). After removal of 0 bases from V and 3 bases from J, the junction contained 7 bases not matched to a gene. This CDR3 has 15 residues. CDR3 amino acids: CSARDFGREVYEQYF. CDR3 nucleotides: TGCAGTGCTAGAGATTTTGGGCGGGAGGTCTACGAGCAGTACTTC.

The table lists this clonotype with a few counts. The chain couples TRBV20-1 to TRBJ2-5; 14 nucleotides match TRBD2. The CDR3 consists of 16 residues. Trimming cost V 5 bases and J 3 bases; bases outside gene matches: 8. Germline CDR1 is DFQATT and CDR2 is SNEGSKA (reference sequence). CDR3 nucleotides: TGCAGTGCTGGCGGACTAGCGGGGGGTCAGAAAGAGACCCAGTACTTC. This codes for CSAGGLAGGQKETQYF.

This clonotype appeared a few times. The rearrangement links TRBV15 to TRBJ2-4, with D hard to call. The CDR3 sequence is 17 residues long. Trimming removed 0 bases from V and 0 bases from J, with 12 bases in between. Germline CDR1 and CDR2: LNHNV and YYDKDF (reference sequence). The CDR3 spells CATSRERNTLAKNIQYF. The CDR3 DNA follows: TGTGCCACCAGCAGAGAACGGAATACTCTAGCCAAAAACATTCAGTACTTC. Looking up the rest from reference TRBV15 and TRBJ2-4 gives the full variable domain: DAMVIQNPRYQVTQFGKPVTLSCSQTLNHNVMYWYQQKSSQAPKLLFHYYDKDFNNEADTPDNFQSRRPNTSFCFLDIRSPGLGDTAMYLCATSRERNTLAKNIQYFGAGTRLSVL.

This chain joins TRBV19 and TRBJ2-2, with 11 bases identical to TRBD2. The CDR3 has 19 amino acids. V lost 0 bases to trimming and J lost 5 bases; unmatched junction nucleotides: 11. Germline V gene data show CDR1 as LNHDA and CDR2 as SQIVND (reference sequence). The CDR3 sequence is CASSIDALAGGLFTGELFF. DNA of the CDR3: TGTGCCAGTAGTATAGATGCGCTAGCGGGAGGCCTCTTTACCGGGGAGCTGTTTTTT.

In its sample, this clonotype was seen once. The V and J genes are TRBV21-1 and TRBJ1-5. TRBV21-1 is an annotated pseudogene. CDR3 length equals 16 residues. For the CDR3, the DNA is TGTGCCAGCAGCAAAGGATCGGAGGATAGCAATCAGCCCCAGCATTTT. Translating it yields CASSKGSEDSNQPQHF.